This record looks at one TCR beta chain sequence and its context. Its target antigen remains unknown. The record has no base qualities; no much larger clone is one base away. The method was the immunoSEQ multiplex PCR assay. The table was pulled from immuneACCESS by TCRdb, which kept in-frame rearrangements only. Such tables lose some clones; where checked, under half of the loss comes from unresolved V genes, and the rest has no known cause. This sample is represented by 100,000 to 150,000 clones; 91% of them were singletons. Jointly, the top ten make up just over 8.5% of the sample. These data originate in a study of control samples from healthy donors and cancer patients (dated by TCRdb to 2020 to 2022). The receptor's source is a man aged 18-30 years in good health. Sequencing input: blood.

The nucleotides are TGTGCCAGCAGTTACAGGGGGCCAACTAATGAAAAACTGTTTTTT. This is translated as CASSYRGPTNEKLFF. The sequence joins TRBV6-5 to TRBJ1-4, with TRBD1 identical over 7 junction bases. From a lookup of the germline V gene, CDR1 and CDR2 are MNHEY and SVGAGI. Trimming accounts for 2 bases at V and 0 bases at J, while the number of junction bases matched to no gene is 0. From cysteine to phenylalanine, the CDR3 is 15 amino acids long. Of all the DNA, just the CDR3 is kept, 45 bases in frame from base 1.